Sequencing of this T cell receptor (beta chain) was carried out in a study of blood T cell repertoires in COVID-19. There are 15 residues in the CDR3. Per germline, CDR1 SGDLS and CDR2 YYNGEE. V was cut by 0 bases and J by 3 bases, with 9 bases left in between. Repertoires were generated with immunoSEQ multiplex PCR, while TCRdb's copy carries only in-frame clones and drops some. The sample yields 40,000 to 65,000 clones, approximately 86% seen once. The sample taken for sequencing was peripheral blood. The source of this sequence is a man between 65 and 85 years old with active COVID-19. The J gene is TRBJ2-2, the V gene TRBV9; D perhaps matches TRBD1 (5 bases). Here the CDR3 DNA reads TGTGCCAGCAGCGTAGAAGGGGTGGACACCGGGGAGCTGTTTTTT. Its protein is CASSVEGVDTGELFF. The complete variable domain, with remaining parts taken from reference TRBV9 and TRBJ2-2, reads DSGVTQTPKHLITATGQRVTLRCSPRSGDLSVYWYQQSLDQGLQFLIQYYNGEERAKGNILERFSAQQFPDLHSELNLSSLELGDSALYFCASSVEGVDTGELFFGEGSRLTVL.